The 19 T cell receptor beta chains in this list originate from one sample, sequenced in a study of spatial heterogeneity in lung cancer. Indicated time point: sample taken at primary tumor resection. Extraction of whole RNA from tumor, nontumor lung or frozen PBMC preceded unsorted sequencing. Via MiXCR, TCRdb re-called the 5' RACE reads, giving one row per CDR3 protein. The sample lists around 4,000 distinct CDR3 sequences, 30% to 35% occurring once. The sequences come from PBMCs, collected at surgery. These receptors were collected from a male donor with early-stage non-small cell lung cancer.

This clonotype was counted a few times. As an off-target read in a library built for alpha chains, this beta chain has a frequency of little significance. The chain has TRBV11-2 and TRBJ2-7, with 14 bases identical to TRBD2. The J segment lost 6 bases and the V segment lost 5 bases, leaving 9 bases of the junction unmatched. This CDR3 region has 16 residues. Germline CDR1 SGHAT, CDR2 FQNNGV. The CDR3 spells CASSRRLAGGGLEQYF. CDR3 nucleotide sequence: TGTGCCAGCAGCCGGCGACTAGCGGGAGGGGGCCTCGAGCAGTACTTC. The full variable domain, completed using reference TRBV11-2 and TRBJ2-7, is EAGVAQSPRYKIIEKRQSVAFWCNPISGHATLYWYQQILGQGPKLLIQFQNNGVVDDSQLPKDRFSAERLKGVDSTLKIQPAKLEDSAVYLCASSRRLAGGGLEQYFGPGTRLTVT.

Worth noting for this clonotype: This beta chain came through as a stray read in a library set up for alpha chains, and its size says little. The chain carries TRBV21-1 and TRBJ2-2; the DNA was not compared with TRBD2, the D call given in the table. TRBV21-1 is an annotated pseudogene. This CDR3 is built from 18 residues. Here the CDR3 DNA reads TGTGCCAGCAGCATGAACGGGACTAGCGGGAAAAGTCGCGGGGAGCTGTTTTTT. Its translation is CASSMNGTSGKSRGELFF.

About this clonotype itself: Found in a library prepared for alpha chains, this beta chain is an off-target read, and its abundance has little meaning. The chain uses TRBV6-5 and TRBJ2-2, with D perhaps TRBD1 (5 bases). CDR1 and CDR2 from the germline V gene are MNHEY and SVGAGI. This CDR3 region has 14 residues. Trimming stripped 4 bases from V and 4 bases from J, with 10 bases between. This CDR3 is CASSSTGFTGELFF. CDR3 DNA: TGTGCCAGCAGTTCCACAGGTTTCACCGGGGAGCTGTTTTTT.

There are a few counts of this clonotype. This beta chain appears as a stray read in a library generated for alpha chains; its size is not informative. The chain recombines TRBV6-1 with TRBJ2-1; D is uncertain. The V gene lost 0 bases and the J gene lost 7 bases, with 10 bases spanning the gap. The CDR3 loop spans 14 amino acids. The germline CDR1 and CDR2 sequences are MNHNS and SASEGT. The CDR3 DNA reads as TGTGCCAGCAGTGAAGCGCTGTTGGCGAATGAGCAGTTCTTC. It codes for CASSEALLANEQFF.

Of note for this clonotype: Within a library made for alpha chains, this beta chain is off target, and its count is uninformative. This chain connects TRBV7-9 to TRBJ2-1; 9 bases fit TRBD2. This CDR3 spans 18 amino acids. V dropped 6 bases and J dropped 1; count of bases not matched to a gene: 13. The germline V gene has CDR1 SEHNR and CDR2 FQNEAQ (reference sequence). The CDR3, as DNA: TGTGCCAGCAGGGGTAGCGGGAGTGGGGACTTATCCTACAATGAGCAGTTCTTC. Encoded protein: CASRGSGSGDLSYNEQFF.

This clonotype was seen more than once but under ten times. Because the library targeted alpha chains, this beta chain is an off-target read whose size means little. The chain has TRBV10-2 and TRBJ2-6; D not certain. V was trimmed by 0 bases and J by 0 bases, leaving 6 bases between them. Germline lookup yields CDR1 WSHSY and CDR2 SAAADI. This CDR3 has 16 amino acids. The CDR3 DNA follows: TGCGCCAGCAGTGAGTCGTCAATCTCTGGGGCCAACGTCCTGACTTTC. Amino acids: CASSESSISGANVLTF.

With regard to this clonotype: For a library built for alpha chains, this beta chain is a stray read; little rests on its size. The CDR3 sequence is CAVAPDSSSYEQYF. The CDR3 DNA sequence: TGTGCCGTAGCCCCGGACAGCAGCTCCTACGAGCAGTACTTC. The rearrangement joins TRBV30 to TRBJ2-7; TRBD1 might be the D (6 bases). The germline V and J ends were trimmed by 8 bases and 0 bases, with 17 bases remaining between them. Germline CDR1 is GTSNPN and CDR2 is SVGIG (reference sequence). The CDR3 loop spans 14 amino acids.

This clonotype was seen a handful of times. Because this beta chain is a stray read in a library intended to capture alpha chains, its abundance should not be given much weight. This rearrangement joins TRBV7-9 to TRBJ2-7; 10 positions match TRBD1. Germline V CDR1 and CDR2: SEHNR, FQNEAQ (reference sequence). J was trimmed by 4 bases and V by 5 bases; bases with no gene match: 11. The CDR3 covers 16 residues. As DNA, the CDR3 is TGTGCCAGCAGCCAACTTCCGGGACAGGGGTGGTACGAGCAGTACTTC. Residues: CASSQLPGQGWYEQYF. Full variable domain (outside the CDR3, taken from reference TRBV7-9 and TRBJ2-7): DTGVSQNPRHKITKRGQNVTFRCDPISEHNRLYWYRQTLGQGPEFLTYFQNEAQLEKSRLLSDRFSAERPKGSFSTLEIQRTEQGDSAMYLCASSQLPGQGWYEQYFGPGTRLTVT.

As concerns this clonotype: Since it is a stray read in a library aimed at alpha chains, this beta chain has a size that is not meaningful. V is TRBV2 and J is TRBJ2-5, with D perhaps assigned TRBD1 or TRBD2 (6 bases each). The V gene lost 3 bases and the J gene lost 8 bases, with 16 bases spanning the gap. CDR1 and CDR2 from the germline V gene are SNHLY and FYNNEI. CDR3 length equals 14 residues. The CDR3 protein is CASSDRPRGGTQYF. The DNA of the CDR3 is TGTGCCAGCAGTGATAGACCCAGGGGAGGAACCCAGTACTTC.

A word on this clonotype: The library was designed around alpha chains, so this beta chain is a stray read whose abundance carries little weight. The chain's CDR3 is CSVESQGDPYEQYF. CDR3 coding DNA: TGCAGCGTTGAGTCCCAGGGGGACCCCTACGAGCAGTACTTC. The genes are TRBV29-1 and TRBJ2-7; 7 nucleotides align to TRBD1. Losses at the gene ends were 3 bases for V and 2 bases for J; bases not matched to a gene: 7. The CDR3 has 14 residues. Germline loops: CDR1 SQVTM, CDR2 ANQGSEA.

This clonotype rates as medium-sized. The library was designed around alpha chains, so this beta chain is a stray read whose abundance carries little weight. This chain links TRBV28 with TRBJ2-3, with D perhaps matching TRBD1 (5 bases). Germline-derived CDR1 and CDR2 are MDHEN and SYDVKM. The CDR3 has 18 residues. The V and J ends lost 2 bases and 2 bases respectively, with 20 bases between them. The CDR3, as DNA: TGTGCCAGCAGTTTAGCCCGCCCCGACAGTTTCATCACAGATACGCAGTATTTT. Translation gives CASSLARPDSFITDTQYF. Based on the CDR3 plus reference TRBV28 and TRBJ2-3, the full variable domain is DVKVTQSSRYLVKRTGEKVFLECVQDMDHENMFWYRQDPGLGLRLIYFSYDVKMKEKGDIPEGYSVSREKKERFSLILESASTNQTSMYLCASSLARPDSFITDTQYFGPGTRLTVL.

In regard to this clonotype: Little can be read into the size of this beta chain, an off-target read in a library designed for alpha chains. The V call is TRBV19, the J call TRBJ2-1; 15 bases match TRBD2. The CDR3 has 15 amino acids. V was clipped by 5 bases and J by 9 bases; unmatched bases: 5. Looked up from germline, CDR1 is LNHDA and CDR2 is SQIVND (reference sequence). CDR3 DNA: TGTGCCAGTAGTCTCGGACTAGCGGGAGGGGGTGAGCAGTTCTTC. Encoded protein: CASSLGLAGGGEQFF.

For this clonotype: This beta chain lies outside the target of a library built for alpha chains; its clone size means little. V usage is TRBV12-3 or TRBV12-4 and J usage is TRBJ2-1; D uncertain. The CDR3 consists of 13 residues. The V end lost 5 bases, the J end lost 0 bases, and 5 bases lay between the germline ends. The CDR3 sequence is CASSEGSYNEQFF. CDR3 nucleotide sequence: TGTGCCAGCAGTGAAGGCTCCTACAATGAGCAGTTCTTC.

This clonotype was detected a few times. This beta chain lies outside the target of a library built for alpha chains; its clone size means little. V and J are TRBV20-1 and TRBJ2-5; perhaps TRBD1 as D (5 bases). The CDR3 has 11 residues. Looked up from germline, CDR1 is DFQATT and CDR2 is SNEGSKA (reference sequence). V was pared by 6 bases and J by 3 bases, with 8 bases between. The CDR3 region is CSADREETQYF. The CDR3 DNA follows: TGCAGTGCCGACAGAGAAGAGACCCAGTACTTC.

Regarding this clonotype: Because this beta chain is a stray read in a library intended to capture alpha chains, its abundance should not be given much weight. The V and J genes are TRBV7-8 and TRBJ2-1; 9 bases agree with TRBD2. V lost 3 bases and J lost 7; bases outside the gene matches: 7. The CDR3 spans 15 residues. Germline loops: CDR1 SGHVS, CDR2 FQNEAQ. Written as DNA, the CDR3 is TGTGCCAGCAGCTTGCTCCCCACTAGCGGGAATGAGCAGTTCTTC. It translates to CASSLLPTSGNEQFF.

In regard to this clonotype: This beta chain appears as a stray read in a library generated for alpha chains; its size is not informative. The chain employs TRBV12-5 and TRBJ2-1; D remains unclear. The CDR3 runs to 11 residues. Trimming removed 4 bases at V and 9 bases at J, with 7 bases between. The germline V gene encodes CDR1 LGHNT and CDR2 FRNRAP. The CDR3 loop is CASGYSREQFF. In nucleotides, the CDR3 is TGTGCTAGTGGTTATAGTCGTGAGCAGTTCTTC.

Note on this clonotype: This beta chain came through as a stray read in a library set up for alpha chains, and its size says little. The chain couples TRBV28 to TRBJ2-6, with TRBD2 matching over 9 bases. Germline trimming cut 4 bases from V and 0 bases from J; bases unmatched to any gene: 4. CDR3 length: 17 residues. The V gene's germline CDR1 is MDHEN and CDR2 SYDVKM. The CDR3 reads CASSWSSGGSGANVLTF. CDR3 sequence (DNA): TGTGCCAGCAGTTGGAGTAGCGGGGGCTCTGGGGCCAACGTCCTGACTTTC. Using reference TRBV28 and TRBJ2-6 for the parts outside the CDR3, the full variable domain is DVKVTQSSRYLVKRTGEKVFLECVQDMDHENMFWYRQDPGLGLRLIYFSYDVKMKEKGDIPEGYSVSREKKERFSLILESASTNQTSMYLCASSWSSGGSGANVLTFGAGSRLTVL.

Only one count was recorded for this clonotype. Since the library was made to target alpha chains, this beta chain is a stray read and its abundance is not meaningful. The chain has TRBV5-1 and TRBJ2-7, with D unclear. The CDR3 is 13 residues long. Trimming took 3 bases from V and 8 from J, leaving 15 bases between them. Germline CDR1 SGHRS, CDR2 YFSETQ. In nucleotides, the CDR3 is TGCGCCAGCAGCTCCAATGAGGCCTCCAAGCAGTACTTC. This sequence encodes CASSSNEASKQYF.

A remark on this clonotype: As an off-target read in a library built for alpha chains, this beta chain has a frequency of little significance. This chain uses TRBV30 with TRBJ2-3; unclear D gene. CDR3 length: 14 amino acids. The ends were cut back, 1 base at V and 6 bases at J, with 14 bases in the middle. CDR1 GTSNPN and CDR2 SVGIG come from the germline V gene (reference sequence). The CDR3 reads CAWSAPPGVDTQYF. In DNA, the CDR3 is TGTGCCTGGAGTGCCCCCCCGGGCGTGGATACGCAGTATTTT.